The entry below describes one T cell receptor (beta chain). Germline CDR1 MNHNS, CDR2 SASEGT. The V gene lost 1 base and the J gene lost 6 bases, with 15 bases spanning the gap. The CDR3 covers 15 residues. In the authors' workflow: Estimation of nucleated cell counts was performed using reference gene primer amplification. Repertoires were generated with immunoSEQ multiplex PCR, while TCRdb's copy carries only in-frame clones and drops some. The DNA gave D and trimming, while V, J and clone size come from that table. The sample has 120,000 or so clones, 85% seen once. These data originate in a study of blood T cell repertoires in COVID-19. Overall study context: From the United States, Italy and Spain came samples of acute and convalescent COVID-19. T cells, B-cell-depleted T cells, or PBMCs supplied cDNA or gDNA.

The TCR comes from a man at least 80 years old with active or convalescent COVID-19. V gene TRBV6-1 combines with J gene TRBJ1-1; unclear D gene. Sequencing was performed on peripheral blood. The CDR3 DNA reads as TGTGCCAGCAGTGAAGGGGAGGGTTCGGTCGCTGAAGCTTTCTTT. Protein sequence: CASSEGEGSVAEAFF.